The 17 T cell receptor beta chains below were found in one sample sequenced in a study of T-cell memory formation after mild COVID-19. Using its own MiXCR run on the 5' RACE reads, TCRdb lists one record per CDR3 protein. The table includes some 250,000 distinct CDR3 sequences, roughly 17% detected once. Source material: PBMCs or a T cell subset sorted from them (not recorded which). The source of these receptors is a man aged 18-30 years who had mild COVID-19 (a few samples of this study predate the infection). Cell type and time point are not known.

The chain has TRBV14 and TRBJ2-1; D may be TRBD1 (5 bases). The CDR3 sequence is 16 residues long. Germline CDR1 SGHDN, CDR2 FVKESK. Trimming stripped 2 bases from V and 3 bases from J, with 14 bases between. The CDR3 sequence: CASSQTGSPLYNEQFF. The CDR3 coding sequence is TGTGCCAGCAGCCAAACAGGATCACCCCTCTACAATGAGCAGTTCTTC.

This clonotype was observed a handful of times. The chain links TRBV11-2 to TRBJ2-3; D remains unclear. CDR3 length: 13 amino acids. The ends were cut back, 4 bases at V and 2 bases at J, with 7 bases in the middle. Germline CDR1 and CDR2: SGHAT and FQNNGV. The CDR3 DNA is TGTGCCAGCAGCTCCGGCATCACAGATACGCAGTATTTT. This translates into CASSSGITDTQYF.

The chain employs TRBV5-1 and TRBJ1-1, with D possibly TRBD1 on 5 matching bases. The CDR3 runs 14 residues. From germline, CDR1 is SGHRS and CDR2 YFSETQ. Trimming cost V 4 bases and J 3 bases, with 13 bases left between them. CDR3 DNA sequence: TGCGCCAGCAGCATTCAGGCGGGGGACACTGAAGCTTTCTTT. Protein: CASSIQAGDTEAFF.

This clonotype was observed at least ten times. The V call is TRBV4-1, the J call TRBJ1-1, with a weak D call TRBD1 (5 bases). The CDR3 contains 13 residues. Germline V gene data show CDR1 as MGHRA and CDR2 as YSYEKL. Trimming left V 2 bases short and J 6 bases short, with 10 bases between. This chain's CDR3 is CASSQFVGAEAFF. For the CDR3, the DNA is TGCGCCAGCAGCCAATTTGTGGGGGCTGAAGCTTTCTTT.

The chain links TRBV5-1 to TRBJ2-7; 9 bases match TRBD1. Trimming cost V 3 bases and J 7 bases; bases outside gene matches: 11. CDR3 length: 15 residues. The germline V gene encodes CDR1 SGHRS and CDR2 YFSETQ. The CDR3 loop reads CASSSQGQGSWEQYF. The CDR3 DNA reads as TGCGCCAGCAGCTCGCAGGGACAGGGATCGTGGGAGCAGTACTTC.

Only one count was recorded for this clonotype. This chain uses TRBV7-2 with TRBJ2-7, with D maybe TRBD2 (5 bases). The V end lost 5 bases, the J end lost 0 bases, and 11 bases lay between the germline ends. CDR1 is SGHTA and CDR2 is FQGNSA in the germline V gene. This CDR3 contains 14 residues. Here the CDR3 reads CASSRISDSYEQYF. CDR3 DNA: TGTGCCAGCAGCAGGATTAGCGACTCCTACGAGCAGTACTTC. The full variable domain, with the rest looked up from reference TRBV7-2 and TRBJ2-7, is GAGVSQSPSNKVTEKGKDVELRCDPISGHTALYWYRQSLGQGLEFLIYFQGNSAPDKSGLPSDRFSAERTGGSVSTLTIQRTQQEDSAVYLCASSRISDSYEQYFGPGTRLTVT.

This clonotype showed up just a few times. V usage is TRBV12-3 or TRBV12-4 and J usage is TRBJ1-3, with unresolved D. Trimming stripped 6 bases from V and 0 bases from J, with 9 bases between. This CDR3 contains 14 residues. The CDR3 loop is CASSTSSSGNTIYF. CDR3 DNA: TGTGCCAGCAGCACGTCAAGCTCTGGAAACACCATATATTTT.

This clonotype was observed a few times. The CDR3 reads CASSYGLHPGETQYF. CDR3 DNA sequence: TGTGCCAGCAGTTACGGGCTGCACCCCGGGGAGACCCAGTACTTC. The chain has TRBV6-5 and TRBJ2-5; unclear D gene. The germline gives CDR1 MNHEY, CDR2 SVGAGI. The CDR3 spans 15 residues. Trimming stripped 2 bases from V and 5 bases from J, with 15 bases between.

The chain has TRBV5-1 and TRBJ1-2, with D possibly matching TRBD1 (6 bases). The CDR3 has 16 residues. V was trimmed by 4 bases and J by 1 base, leaving 17 bases between them. Looked up from germline, CDR1 is SGHRS and CDR2 is YFSETQ. For the CDR3, the DNA is TGCGCCAGCAGCCGATTCCCGGGACAACTTAACTATGGCTACACCTTC. Protein product: CASSRFPGQLNYGYTF.

The V call is TRBV6-2 or TRBV6-3, the J call TRBJ2-5; 8 bases fit TRBD2. CDR1 is MNHEY, CDR2 SVGEGT, per germline. The CDR3 has 13 amino acids. The CDR3 coding sequence is TGTGGAGTCAGAACCAGCGGGGGAGAGACCCAGTACTTC. Protein: CGVRTSGGETQYF.

The sample holds a few counts of this clonotype. Compared with germline, one end of the junction differs, possibly owing to a read error. The V call is TRBV2, the J call TRBJ2-2, with TRBD2 identical over 8 bases. The CDR3 runs 15 residues. The germline V gene encodes CDR1 SNHLY and CDR2 FYNNEI. CDR3 nucleotides: TGTGCCAGCAGCGAAGCGGGGGCCTACACCGGGGAGCTGTTTTTT. Translation: CASSEAGAYTGELFF.

This clonotype appeared a few times. The genes are TRBV7-8 and TRBJ2-7, with 7 bases matching TRBD2. This CDR3 comprises 14 residues. With V trimmed by 5 bases and J by 0 bases, 4 bases remained unmatched. The V gene's germline CDR1 is SGHVS and CDR2 FQNEAQ. CDR3 DNA: TGTGCCAGCAGCCCTGGGGGGGGCTCCTACGAGCAGTACGTC. Translation: CASSPGGGSYEQYV.

This chain links TRBV4-3 with TRBJ2-3, with D perhaps TRBD2 (6 bases). Trimming stripped 3 bases from V and 2 bases from J, with 15 bases between. Germline V gene lookup returns CDR1 LGHNA and CDR2 YSLEER. The length of the CDR3 is 16 residues. CDR3 DNA sequence: TGCGCCAGCAGCCAGCTGGCGGGGTGCCTCACAGATACGCAGTATTTT. Translating gives CASSQLAGCLTDTQYF.

The gene calls are TRBV5-1 and TRBJ2-1; 14 bases line up with TRBD2. Germline lookup yields CDR1 SGHRS and CDR2 YFSETQ. Trimming at V came to 3 bases and at J to 4 bases, leaving 3 bases not matched to a gene. The CDR3 has 16 residues. The CDR3 region is CASSWGLAGDYNEQFF. The CDR3 DNA sequence: TGCGCCAGCAGCTGGGGACTAGCGGGGGATTACAATGAGCAGTTCTTC.

V and J are TRBV7-9 and TRBJ1-5; tentatively, D is TRBD1 (5 bases). From germline, CDR1 is SEHNR and CDR2 FQNEAQ (reference sequence). This CDR3 region has 19 residues. V lost 3 bases, J lost 0 bases, and 21 bases lay in between. The chain's CDR3 is CASSFHRGDGLYSNQPQHF. The CDR3 DNA reads TGTGCCAGCAGCTTTCATCGAGGGGATGGGCTTTATAGCAATCAGCCCCAGCATTTT.

This chain uses TRBV24-1 with TRBJ2-1; D is ambiguous. Germline CDR1 KGHDR, CDR2 SFDVKD. This CDR3 has 11 amino acids. The V gene lost 5 bases and the J gene lost 10 bases, with 8 bases spanning the gap. The CDR3, as DNA: TGTGCCACCAGTGGAGGCGTAGAGCAGTTCTTC. This codes for CATSGGVEQFF.

This clonotype was recorded a few times. The chain employs TRBV6-2 or TRBV6-3 and TRBJ1-6, with D unresolved. In germline, CDR1 is MNHEY, CDR2 SVGEGT. The CDR3 is 15 amino acids. Trimming removed 4 bases at V and 10 bases at J, with 17 bases between. CDR3 amino acids: CASSLSRGIASPLHF. The CDR3 DNA sequence: TGTGCCAGCAGTTTATCGAGAGGGATCGCGTCACCCCTCCACTTT.